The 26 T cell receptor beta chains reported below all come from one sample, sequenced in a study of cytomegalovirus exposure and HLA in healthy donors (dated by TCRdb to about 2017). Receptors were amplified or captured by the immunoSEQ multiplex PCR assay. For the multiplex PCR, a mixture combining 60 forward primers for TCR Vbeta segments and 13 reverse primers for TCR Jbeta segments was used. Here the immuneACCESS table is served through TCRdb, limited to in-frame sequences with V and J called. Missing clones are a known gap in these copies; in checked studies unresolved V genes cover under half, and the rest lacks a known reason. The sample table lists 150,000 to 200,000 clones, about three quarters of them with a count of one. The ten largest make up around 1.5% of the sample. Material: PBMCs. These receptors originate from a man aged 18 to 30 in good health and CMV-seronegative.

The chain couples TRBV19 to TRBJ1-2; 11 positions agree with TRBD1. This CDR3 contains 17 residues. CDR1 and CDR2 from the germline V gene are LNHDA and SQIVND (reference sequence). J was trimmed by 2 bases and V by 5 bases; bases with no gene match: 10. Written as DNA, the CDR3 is TGTGCCAGTAGTCCAAGGACAGGGGGCGATAGGAACTATGGCTACACCTTC. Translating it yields CASSPRTGGDRNYGYTF.

The DNA of the CDR3 is TGTGCCTGGACCCGGGACAGGGGGTTTTTATCCCCTTACACCTTC. The encoded protein is CAWTRDRGFLSPYTF. The J gene is TRBJ1-2, the V gene TRBV30; TRBD1 matches 11 bases. CDR1 and CDR2 from the germline V gene are GTSNPN and SVGIG (reference sequence). The CDR3 spans 15 residues. The trim removed 4 bases at V and 11 bases at J, leaving 15 bases unmatched.

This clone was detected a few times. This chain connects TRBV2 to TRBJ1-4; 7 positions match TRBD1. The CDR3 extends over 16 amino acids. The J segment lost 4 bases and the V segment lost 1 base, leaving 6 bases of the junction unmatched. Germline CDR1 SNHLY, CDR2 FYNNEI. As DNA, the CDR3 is TGTGCCAGCAGTGAAGGACAGGGCCGCCGTAATGAAAAACTGTTTTTT. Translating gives CASSEGQGRRNEKLFF.

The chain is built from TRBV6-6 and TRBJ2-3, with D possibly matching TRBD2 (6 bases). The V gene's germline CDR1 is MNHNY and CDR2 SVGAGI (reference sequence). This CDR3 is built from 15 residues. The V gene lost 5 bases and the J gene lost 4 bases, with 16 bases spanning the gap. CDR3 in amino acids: CASSPSRLVADTQYF. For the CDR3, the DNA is TGTGCCAGCAGTCCCTCTCGACTAGTGGCAGATACGCAGTATTTT.

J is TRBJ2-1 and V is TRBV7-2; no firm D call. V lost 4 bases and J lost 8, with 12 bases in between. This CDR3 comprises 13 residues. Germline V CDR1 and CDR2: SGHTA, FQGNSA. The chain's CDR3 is CASSSPNIDEQFF. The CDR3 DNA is TGTGCCAGCAGCTCCCCCAACATCGATGAGCAGTTCTTC.

CDR3 sequence: CASSQFQTSAETQYF. As DNA, the CDR3 is TGTGCCAGCAGTCAATTCCAGACTAGCGCAGAGACCCAGTACTTC. J is TRBJ2-5 and V is TRBV2; 8 bases align to TRBD2. Germline lookup yields CDR1 SNHLY and CDR2 FYNNEI. This CDR3 region has 15 residues. The junction had 9 bases not matched to a gene; V was cut back by 5 bases and J by 4 bases.

CDR3 in amino acids: CASSDPFAGGPYNEQFF. Here the CDR3 DNA reads TGTGCCAGCAGTGATCCCTTTGCGGGAGGGCCGTACAATGAGCAGTTCTTC. The chain carries TRBV6-1 and TRBJ2-1, with TRBD2 matching over 9 bases. The germline V gene encodes CDR1 MNHNS and CDR2 SASEGT. Trimming took 3 bases from V and 4 from J; bases not matched to a gene: 10. The CDR3 sequence is 17 residues long.

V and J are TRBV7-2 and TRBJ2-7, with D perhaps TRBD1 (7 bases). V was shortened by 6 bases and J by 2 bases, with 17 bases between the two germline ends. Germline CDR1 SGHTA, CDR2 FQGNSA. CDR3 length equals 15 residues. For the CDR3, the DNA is TGTGCCAGCAGAAAACTAGCAGGGGGAACCTACGAGCAGTACTTC. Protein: CASRKLAGGTYEQYF.

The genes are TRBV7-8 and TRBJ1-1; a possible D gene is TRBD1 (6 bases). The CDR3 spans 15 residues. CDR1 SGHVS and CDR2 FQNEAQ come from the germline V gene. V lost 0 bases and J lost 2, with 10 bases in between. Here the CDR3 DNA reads TGTGCCAGCAGCTTAGCTTGGACAGAAAACACTGAAGCTTTCTTT. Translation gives CASSLAWTENTEAFF.

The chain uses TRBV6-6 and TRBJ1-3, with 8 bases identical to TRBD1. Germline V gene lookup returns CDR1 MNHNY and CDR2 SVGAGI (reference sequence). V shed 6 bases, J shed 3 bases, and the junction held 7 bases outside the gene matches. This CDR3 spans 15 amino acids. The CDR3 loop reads CASSRQGANGNTIYF. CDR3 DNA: TGTGCCAGCAGCCGCCAGGGGGCTAATGGAAACACCATATATTTT.

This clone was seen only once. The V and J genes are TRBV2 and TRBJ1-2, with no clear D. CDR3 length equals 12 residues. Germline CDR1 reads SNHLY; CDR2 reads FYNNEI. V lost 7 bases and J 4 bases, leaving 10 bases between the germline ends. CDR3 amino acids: CASTPNSYGYTF. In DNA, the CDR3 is TGTGCCAGCACCCCGAACTCCTATGGCTACACCTTC. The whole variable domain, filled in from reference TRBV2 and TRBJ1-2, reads EPEVTQTPSHQVTQMGQEVILRCVPISNHLYFYWYRQILGQKVEFLVSFYNNEISEKSEIFDDQFSVERPDGSNFTLKIRSTKLEDSAMYFCASTPNSYGYTFGSGTRLTVV.

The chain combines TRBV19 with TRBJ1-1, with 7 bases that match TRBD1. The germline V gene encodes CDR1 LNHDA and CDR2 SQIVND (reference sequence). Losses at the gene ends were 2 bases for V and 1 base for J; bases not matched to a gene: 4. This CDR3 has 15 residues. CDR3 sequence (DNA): TGTGCCAGTAGTATATCGGCAGGGGGGAACACTGAAGCTTTCTTT. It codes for CASSISAGGNTEAFF.

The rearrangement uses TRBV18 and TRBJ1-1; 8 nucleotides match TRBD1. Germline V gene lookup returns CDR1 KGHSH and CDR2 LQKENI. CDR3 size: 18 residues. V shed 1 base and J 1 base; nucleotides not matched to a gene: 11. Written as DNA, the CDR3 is TGTGCCAGCTCACCACTGTTGACAGGGGCCCGTGGGAACACTGAAGCTTTCTTT. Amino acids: CASSPLLTGARGNTEAFF. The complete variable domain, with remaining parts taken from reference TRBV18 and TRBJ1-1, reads NAGVMQNPRHLVRRRGQEARLRCSPMKGHSHVYWYRQLPEEGLKFMVYLQKENIIDESGMPKERFSAEFPKEGPSILRIQQVVRGDSAAYFCASSPLLTGARGNTEAFFGQGTRLTVV.

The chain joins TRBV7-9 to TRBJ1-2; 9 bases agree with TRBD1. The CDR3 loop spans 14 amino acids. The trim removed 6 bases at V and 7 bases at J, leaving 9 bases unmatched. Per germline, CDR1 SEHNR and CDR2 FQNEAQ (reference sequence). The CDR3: CASRRQGEGGGYTF. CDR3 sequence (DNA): TGTGCCAGCAGACGACAGGGGGAGGGCGGTGGCTACACCTTC.

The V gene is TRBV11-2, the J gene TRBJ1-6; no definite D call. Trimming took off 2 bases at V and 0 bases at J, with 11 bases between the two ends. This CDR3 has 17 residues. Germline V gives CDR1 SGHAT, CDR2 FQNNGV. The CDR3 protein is CASSLRGRSSYNSPLHF. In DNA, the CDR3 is TGTGCCAGCAGCTTACGCGGTCGCAGCTCCTATAATTCACCCCTCCACTTT.

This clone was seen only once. CDR3 sequence reads: CASSYRVMGLYEQYF. The DNA of the CDR3 is TGCGCCAGCAGTTACAGGGTCATGGGCCTCTACGAGCAGTACTTC. The J gene is TRBJ2-7, the V gene TRBV4-1; D is perhaps TRBD1 (6 bases). The V end lost 6 bases, the J end lost 3 bases, and 18 bases lay between the germline ends. CDR3 length: 15 amino acids. CDR1 MGHRA and CDR2 YSYEKL come from the germline V gene.

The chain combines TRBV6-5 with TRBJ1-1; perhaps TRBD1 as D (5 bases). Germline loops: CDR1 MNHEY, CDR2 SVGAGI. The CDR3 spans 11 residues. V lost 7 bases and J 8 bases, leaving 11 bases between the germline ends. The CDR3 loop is CASIRGTEAFF. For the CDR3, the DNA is TGTGCCAGCATAAGGGGCACGGAAGCTTTCTTT.

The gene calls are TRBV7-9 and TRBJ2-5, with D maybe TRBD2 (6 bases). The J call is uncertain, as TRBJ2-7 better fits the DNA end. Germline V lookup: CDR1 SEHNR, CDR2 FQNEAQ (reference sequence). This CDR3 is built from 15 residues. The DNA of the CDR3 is TGTGCCAGCAGCTTAGCCTTTTCTAGCGTTTACGAGCAGTACTTC. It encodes CASSLAFSSVYEQYF.

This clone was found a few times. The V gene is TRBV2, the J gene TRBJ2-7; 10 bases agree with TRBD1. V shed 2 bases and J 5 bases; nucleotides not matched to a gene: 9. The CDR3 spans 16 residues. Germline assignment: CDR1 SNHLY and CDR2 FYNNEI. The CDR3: CASSEIGTGALNEQYF. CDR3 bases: TGTGCCAGCAGTGAAATTGGGACAGGGGCGCTGAACGAGCAGTACTTC.

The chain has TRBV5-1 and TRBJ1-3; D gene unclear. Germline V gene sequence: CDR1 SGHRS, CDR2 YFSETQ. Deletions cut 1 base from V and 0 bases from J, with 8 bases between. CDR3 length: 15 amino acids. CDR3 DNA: TGCGCCAGCAGCTTGAGCGGGGACTCTGGAAACACCATATATTTT. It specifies CASSLSGDSGNTIYF.

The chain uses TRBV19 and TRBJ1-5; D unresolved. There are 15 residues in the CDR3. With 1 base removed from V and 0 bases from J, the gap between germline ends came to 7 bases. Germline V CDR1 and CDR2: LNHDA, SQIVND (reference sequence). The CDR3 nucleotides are TGTGCCAGTAGTATAGGGCATTATAGCAATCAGCCCCAGCATTTT. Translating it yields CASSIGHYSNQPQHF.

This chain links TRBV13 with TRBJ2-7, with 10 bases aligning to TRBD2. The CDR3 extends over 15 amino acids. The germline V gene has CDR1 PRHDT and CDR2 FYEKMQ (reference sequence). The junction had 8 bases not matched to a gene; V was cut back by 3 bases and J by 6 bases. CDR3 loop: CASSFYSGRSSEQYF. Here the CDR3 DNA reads TGTGCCAGCAGCTTCTATAGCGGGAGGTCGAGCGAGCAGTACTTC. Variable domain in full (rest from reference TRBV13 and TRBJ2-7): AAGVIQSPRHLIKEKRETATLKCYPIPRHDTVYWYQQGPGQDPQFLISFYEKMQSDKGSIPDRFSAQQFSDYHSELNMSSLELGDSALYFCASSFYSGRSSEQYFGPGTRLTVT.

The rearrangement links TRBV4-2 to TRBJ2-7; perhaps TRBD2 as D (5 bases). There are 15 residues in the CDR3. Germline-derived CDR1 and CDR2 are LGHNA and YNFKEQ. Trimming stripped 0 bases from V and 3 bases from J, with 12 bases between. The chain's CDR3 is CASSQEYSAGYEQYF. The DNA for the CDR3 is TGTGCCAGCAGCCAAGAGTATAGCGCGGGCTACGAGCAGTACTTC.

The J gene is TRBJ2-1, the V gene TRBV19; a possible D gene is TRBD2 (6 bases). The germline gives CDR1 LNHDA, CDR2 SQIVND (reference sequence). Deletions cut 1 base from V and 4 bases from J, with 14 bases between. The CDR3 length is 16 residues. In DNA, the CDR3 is TGTGCCAGTAGTATAGTGGGGGACTCACTTTACAATGAGCAGTTCTTC. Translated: CASSIVGDSLYNEQFF.

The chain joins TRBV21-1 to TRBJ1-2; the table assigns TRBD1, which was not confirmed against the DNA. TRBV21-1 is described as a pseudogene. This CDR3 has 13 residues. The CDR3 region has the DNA TGTGCCAGCAGCCTAGACAGGAGCCATGGCTACACCTTC. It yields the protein CASSLDRSHGYTF.

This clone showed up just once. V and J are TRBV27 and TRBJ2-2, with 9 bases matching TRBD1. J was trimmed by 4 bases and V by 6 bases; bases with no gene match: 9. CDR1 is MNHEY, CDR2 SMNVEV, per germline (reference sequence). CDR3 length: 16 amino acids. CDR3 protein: CASSSPGQGLTGELFF. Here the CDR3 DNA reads TGTGCCAGCAGCTCCCCAGGACAGGGGCTCACCGGGGAGCTGTTTTTT.